The rows below give T cell receptor beta chains drawn from one sample of a study of a mutant IDH1 vaccine in newly diagnosed glioma. Their recognized antigens are unknown. Only in-frame clones appear in the TCRdb table, and some are missing; sequencing was by immunoSEQ multiplex PCR. The table includes roughly 120,000 clones, about 82% detected once. The material was PBMCs, obtained from a glioma patient whose treatment included an IDH1 peptide vaccine. These receptors were taken from a man aged 40-49 years with glioma. Both conserved end residues are part of each CDR3. D genes are given only for firm matches. Size values are once, few and many counts, or a class for expanded clones, and some rows have none.

clone_size	v_call	d_call	j_call	cdr3_aa	cdr3_nt
-	TRBV18	-	TRBJ2-3	CASSPGKSPADTQYF	TGTGCCAGCTCACCAGGGAAGAGCCCCGCAGATACGCAGTATTTT
-	TRBV10-1	TRBD1	TRBJ2-3	CASRHDRGRTDTDTQYF	TGCGCCAGCAGACATGACAGGGGGCGAACGGACACAGATACGCAGTATTTT
once	TRBV4-1	-	TRBJ2-7	CASSQVGSYEQYF	TGCGCCAGCAGCCAAGTGGGCAGCTACGAGCAGTACTTC
-	TRBV27	-	TRBJ2-1	CASSSPGRRRYNEQFF	TGTGCCAGCAGTTCGCCGGGACGGCGAAGGTACAATGAGCAGTTCTTC
-	TRBV19	TRBD1	TRBJ1-1	CASSIYTGTGDTEAFF	TGTGCCAGTAGTATTTACACCGGGACAGGGGATACTGAAGCTTTCTTT
-	TRBV18	-	TRBJ2-6	CASSPLVSGANVLTF	TGTGCCAGCTCACCCCTTGTTTCTGGGGCCAACGTCCTGACTTTC
-	TRBV6-5	-	TRBJ2-3	CASGGRSPDTQYF	TGTGCCAGCGGCGGCAGGTCCCCAGATACGCAGTATTTT
-	TRBV5-1	-	TRBJ2-1	CASTPTFVSYNEQFF	TGCGCCAGCACGCCAACGTTTGTCTCCTACAATGAGCAGTTCTTC
-	TRBV5-1	-	TRBJ2-7	CASSSGDGTYEQYF	TGCGCCAGCAGCTCGGGGGACGGCACCTACGAGCAGTACTTC
-	TRBV5-1	-	TRBJ2-1	CASRELRAENNEQFF	TGCGCCAGCAGAGAACTTCGGGCTGAAAACAATGAGCAGTTCTTC
-	TRBV7-2	TRBD1	TRBJ2-7	CASSEAGTGVYEQYF	TGTGCCAGCAGCGAAGCCGGGACAGGGGTCTACGAGCAGTACTTC
-	TRBV18	-	TRBJ2-1	CASSPLKGGYNEQFF	TGTGCCAGCTCACCACTGAAGGGAGGCTACAATGAGCAGTTCTTC
-	TRBV28	-	TRBJ2-5	CATPRGKETQYF	TGTGCCACCCCCCGGGGTAAAGAGACCCAGTACTTC
-	TRBV27	-	TRBJ2-1	CASSLFQGTRGSEQFF	TGTGCCAGCAGTTTATTTCAAGGGACGCGGGGCTCGGAGCAGTTCTTC
-	TRBV9	TRBD1	TRBJ1-6	CASSRTGLNSPLHF	TGTGCCAGCAGCCGGACAGGCCTGAATTCACCCCTCCACTTT
few	TRBV29-1	-	TRBJ2-7	CSVEDVRAYEQYF	TGCAGCGTTGAAGATGTCAGGGCCTACGAGCAGTACTTC
-	TRBV29-1	-	TRBJ2-1	CSVEGSVPWQFF	TGCAGCGTTGAGGGATCCGTCCCCTGGCAGTTCTTC
few	TRBV18	TRBD1	TRBJ1-1	CASSPLPQGADTEAFF	TGTGCCAGCTCACCACTGCCCCAGGGGGCAGACACTGAAGCTTTCTTT
-	TRBV6-5	-	TRBJ1-2	CATEDRLYGYTF	TGTGCCACCGAGGACAGACTTTATGGCTACACCTTC
-	TRBV5-1	TRBD2	TRBJ2-7	CASSLVGSGGIYEQYF	TGCGCCAGCAGCTTGGTAGGTAGCGGGGGAATATACGAGCAGTACTTC
-	TRBV18	TRBD1	TRBJ2-1	CASSPRGGDEQFF	TGTGCCAGCTCACCGCGAGGGGGCGATGAGCAGTTCTTC
-	TRBV27	-	TRBJ1-2	CASSNHGSIIAPF	TGTGCCAGCAGCAACCACGGGTCAATCATTGCGCCCTTC